The 15 T cell receptor beta chains below come from one sample, sequenced in a study of T-cell memory formation after mild COVID-19. One entry per CDR3 protein, called by TCRdb with MiXCR from the 5' RACE reads. The sample holds over 150,000 distinct CDR3 sequences; about a fifth are singletons and the top ten take 20% to 25%. The sequencing input was PBMCs or a T cell subset sorted from them (not recorded which). The receptors were gathered from an adult woman who had mild COVID-19 (a few samples of this study predate the infection). Cell type and time point are not known.

The chain combines TRBV7-6 with TRBJ2-5; D perhaps matches TRBD2 (5 bases). CDR3 length: 13 amino acids. V gave up 5 bases and J gave up 9 bases, with 16 bases separating them. The germline V gene has CDR1 SGHVS and CDR2 FNYEAQ. CDR3 sequence: CASSPTCEEAQYF. The DNA for the CDR3 is TGTGCCAGCAGCCCCACCTGTGAGGAGGCCCAGTACTTC.

This clonotype has just a few counts. The CDR3 DNA sequence: TGTGCCAGCAGTTACGCGGGCGAAACAGGAGGAGATACGCAGTATTTT. Amino acids: CASSYAGETGGDTQYF. The chain links TRBV6-2 or TRBV6-3 to TRBJ2-3; D tentatively reads TRBD1 or TRBD2 (5 bases each). V lost 2 bases to trimming and J lost 5 bases, with 17 bases between them. This CDR3 is built from 16 residues. Germline loops: CDR1 MNHEY, CDR2 SVGEGT.

This clonotype has more than one count but fewer than ten. This chain connects TRBV2 to TRBJ1-6; D unresolved. Germline V CDR1 and CDR2: SNHLY, FYNNEI. With 2 bases removed from V and 0 bases from J, the gap between germline ends came to 11 bases. This CDR3 comprises 17 residues. The CDR3, as DNA: TGTGCCAGCAGTGAAAGGTCCCTGAGCTCCTATAATTCACCCCTCCACTTT. Protein product: CASSERSLSSYNSPLHF.

This clonotype was observed a few times. The chain employs TRBV5-1 and TRBJ1-1; D is undetermined. This CDR3 contains 14 residues. V was clipped by 3 bases and J by 0 bases, with 9 bases between them. Germline values: CDR1 SGHRS, CDR2 YFSETQ. CDR3 protein: CASSSDGLNTEAFF. The CDR3 nucleotides are TGCGCCAGCAGCTCGGACGGCTTGAACACTGAAGCTTTCTTT.

This clonotype has more than one count but fewer than ten. This sequence joins TRBV19 and TRBJ1-5, with D perhaps matching TRBD1 (6 bases). Trimming left V 10 bases short and J 2 bases short, with 9 bases between. Per germline, CDR1 LNHDA and CDR2 SQIVND (reference sequence). The CDR3 covers 12 residues. The chain's CDR3 is CATQGRNQPQHF. The CDR3 region has the DNA TGTGCCACCCAGGGGCGCAATCAGCCCCAGCATTTT.

This clonotype was picked up a small number of times. The chain has TRBV7-2 and TRBJ2-3; TRBD2 is a possible D gene (5 bases). The CDR3 covers 12 residues. Germline CDR1 is SGHTA and CDR2 is FQGNSA. CDR3 region: CVSFSSPDTQYF. The CDR3 nucleotides are TGTGTAAGCTTCTCTAGCCCAGATACGCAGTATTTT.

This sequence joins TRBV11-2 and TRBJ2-7; TRBD2 matches 7 bases. Germline V gives CDR1 SGHAT, CDR2 FQNNGV. Losses at the gene ends were 5 bases for V and 4 bases for J; bases not matched to a gene: 17. The CDR3 is made up of 17 amino acids. CDR3 amino acids: CASSPLGAGVDRYEQYF. DNA of the CDR3: TGTGCCAGCAGCCCCCTTGGGGCGGGAGTTGATAGGTACGAGCAGTACTTC.

The V gene is TRBV12-3 or TRBV12-4, the J gene TRBJ1-2, with D perhaps matching TRBD1 (6 bases). The V gene lost 4 bases and the J gene lost 4 bases, with 13 bases spanning the gap. There are 14 residues in the CDR3. CDR3 bases: TGTGCCAGCAGTTGGACAGTCCAAGGCTATGGCTACACCTTC. Residues: CASSWTVQGYGYTF.

This clonotype was counted at least ten times. This rearrangement joins TRBV6-5 to TRBJ1-2; TRBD1 matches at 7 bases. V gave up 3 bases and J gave up 2 bases; unmatched junction bases: 9. Germline loops: CDR1 MNHEY, CDR2 SVGAGI. The CDR3 runs to 16 residues. The CDR3 is CASSYDRQGRNYGYTF. The CDR3 DNA reads TGTGCCAGCAGTTATGATCGACAGGGCCGAAACTATGGCTACACCTTC.

This clonotype has a handful of counts. The chain employs TRBV6-6 and TRBJ2-1; 7 nucleotides align to TRBD2. Germline V gives CDR1 MNHNY, CDR2 SVGAGI (reference sequence). The CDR3 consists of 17 residues. The ends lost 2 bases at V and 5 bases at J; junction bases unmatched: 12. CDR3 protein: CASSYTPLAVYHNEQFF. CDR3 DNA sequence: TGTGCCAGCAGTTACACACCTCTAGCGGTCTATCACAATGAGCAGTTCTTC.

In this sample, this clonotype turned up many times. The chain uses TRBV7-9 and TRBJ2-7; D unresolved. Trimming took 5 bases from V and 0 from J, leaving 11 bases between them. This CDR3 region has 14 residues. From germline, CDR1 is SEHNR and CDR2 FQNEAQ (reference sequence). The CDR3 loop is CASSLPSGSYEQYF. Here the CDR3 DNA reads TGTGCCAGCAGCCTACCAAGTGGCTCCTACGAGCAGTACTTC.

This clonotype appeared a few times. This rearrangement joins TRBV19 to TRBJ2-1; 12 nucleotides agree with TRBD1. This CDR3 has 16 residues. Looked up from germline, CDR1 is LNHDA and CDR2 is SQIVND (reference sequence). V dropped 3 bases and J dropped 6; count of bases not matched to a gene: 6. The CDR3 loop reads CASSMGGTGGFNEQFF. The CDR3 DNA reads as TGTGCCAGTAGTATGGGTGGGACAGGGGGCTTCAATGAGCAGTTCTTC. The complete variable domain, with remaining parts taken from reference TRBV19 and TRBJ2-1, reads DGGITQSPKYLFRKEGQNVTLSCEQNLNHDAMYWYRQDPGQGLRLIYYSQIVNDFQKGDIAEGYSVSREKKESFPLTVTSAQKNPTAFYLCASSMGGTGGFNEQFFGPGTRLTVL.

This clonotype was recorded a few times. The gene calls are TRBV24-1 and TRBJ2-7; 10 bases align to TRBD2. Germline lookup yields CDR1 KGHDR and CDR2 SFDVKD. The CDR3 runs to 15 residues. With 2 bases clipped from V and 2 bases from J, the junction kept 2 bases outside the gene matches. The CDR3 DNA sequence: TGTGCCACCAGTGATTCCACTAGCGGGGCCTACGAGCAGTACTTC. Protein: CATSDSTSGAYEQYF.

The V call is TRBV10-2, the J call TRBJ2-7; 8 positions agree with TRBD1. CDR3 length: 14 amino acids. CDR1 and CDR2 (germline): WSHSY, SAAADI. Trimming cost V 6 bases and J 3 bases; bases outside gene matches: 7. The CDR3 coding sequence is TGCGCCAGCAGCGGGACAGGTCTATACTACGAGCAGTACTTC. Protein: CASSGTGLYYEQYF.

The sample holds a few counts of this clonotype. The J gene is TRBJ2-3, the V gene TRBV6-6, with 10 positions matching TRBD2. CDR3 length: 16 amino acids. Germline CDR1 and CDR2: MNHNY and SVGAGI (reference sequence). The V gene end was trimmed by 7 bases and the J gene end by 0 bases; junction bases not matched to a gene: 7. For the CDR3, the DNA is TGTGCCAGCAAGCAAACTAGCGGGGCCAGCACAGATACGCAGTATTTT. Residues: CASKQTSGASTDTQYF.